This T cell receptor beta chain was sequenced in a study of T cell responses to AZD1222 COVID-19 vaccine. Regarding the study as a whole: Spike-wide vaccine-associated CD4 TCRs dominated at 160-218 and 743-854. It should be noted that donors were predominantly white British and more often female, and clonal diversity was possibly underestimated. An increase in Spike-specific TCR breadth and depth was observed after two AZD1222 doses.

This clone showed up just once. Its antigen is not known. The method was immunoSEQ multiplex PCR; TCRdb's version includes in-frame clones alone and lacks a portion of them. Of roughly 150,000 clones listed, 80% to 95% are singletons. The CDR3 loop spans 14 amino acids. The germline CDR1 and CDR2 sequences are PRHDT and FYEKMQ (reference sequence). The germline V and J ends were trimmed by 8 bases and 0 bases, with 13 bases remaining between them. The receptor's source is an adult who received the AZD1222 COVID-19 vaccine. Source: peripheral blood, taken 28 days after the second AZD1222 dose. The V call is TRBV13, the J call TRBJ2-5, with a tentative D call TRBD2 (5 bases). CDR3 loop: CASGRAAYQETQYF. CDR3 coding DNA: TGTGCCAGCGGCCGAGCGGCCTACCAAGAGACCCAGTACTTC.